This T cell receptor beta chain was retrieved from a study of blood T cell repertoires in COVID-19. The overall study: Samples representing acute and convalescent COVID-19 were sourced from the United States, Italy and Spain.

Authors' data handling: Reference gene primer amplification gave estimated nucleated cell counts. Method: immunoSEQ multiplex PCR; TCRdb's copy keeps in-frame clones and lacks some. The DNA was the basis for D and trimming; V, J and clone size are from that table. The data show about 84,000 clones, about 80% seen once. As to this clone: The sample carries other DNA sequences with the same CDR3.

This CDR3 has 15 residues. V lost 1 base to trimming and J lost 2 bases; unmatched junction nucleotides: 2. Looked up from germline, CDR1 is SGHTA and CDR2 is FQGNSA. The chain joins TRBV7-2 to TRBJ1-3, with 7 nucleotides matching TRBD1. The sample consisted of peripheral blood. This clonotype was sampled from an older man with acute or convalescent COVID-19. CDR3 bases: TGTGCCAGCAGCTTAGACAGGGGAACTGGAAACACCATATATTTT. It codes for CASSLDRGTGNTIYF. The full variable domain, rest sourced from reference TRBV7-2 and TRBJ1-3, is GAGVSQSPSNKVTEKGKDVELRCDPISGHTALYWYRQSLGQGLEFLIYFQGNSAPDKSGLPSDRFSAERTGGSVSTLTIQRTQQEDSAVYLCASSLDRGTGNTIYFGEGSWLTVV.